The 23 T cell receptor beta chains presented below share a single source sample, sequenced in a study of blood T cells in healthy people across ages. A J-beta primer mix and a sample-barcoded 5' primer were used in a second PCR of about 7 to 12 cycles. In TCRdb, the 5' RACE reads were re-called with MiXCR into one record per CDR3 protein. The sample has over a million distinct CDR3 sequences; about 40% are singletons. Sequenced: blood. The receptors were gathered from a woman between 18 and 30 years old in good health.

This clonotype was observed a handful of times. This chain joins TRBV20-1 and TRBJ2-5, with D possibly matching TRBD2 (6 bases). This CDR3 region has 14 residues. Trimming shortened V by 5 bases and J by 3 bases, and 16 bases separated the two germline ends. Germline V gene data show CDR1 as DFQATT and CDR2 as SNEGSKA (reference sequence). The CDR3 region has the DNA TGCAGTGCTGACTGGCGGGGCAGGGAAGAGACCCAGTACTTC. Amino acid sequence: CSADWRGREETQYF.

This CDR3 is CASSSPSYAWYEQYF. The CDR3 region has the DNA TGTGCCAGCAGTTCCCCTTCATATGCTTGGTACGAGCAGTACTTC. The chain is built from TRBV28 and TRBJ2-7, with D hard to call. In germline, CDR1 is MDHEN, CDR2 SYDVKM. The germline V and J ends were trimmed by 4 bases and 4 bases, with 17 bases remaining between them. CDR3 length: 15 residues.

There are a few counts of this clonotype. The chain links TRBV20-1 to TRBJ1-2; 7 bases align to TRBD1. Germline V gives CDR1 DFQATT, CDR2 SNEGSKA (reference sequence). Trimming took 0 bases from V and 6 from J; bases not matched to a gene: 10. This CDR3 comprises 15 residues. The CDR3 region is CSARDPTGHFNGYTF. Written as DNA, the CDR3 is TGCAGTGCTAGAGATCCGACAGGGCATTTCAATGGCTACACCTTC.

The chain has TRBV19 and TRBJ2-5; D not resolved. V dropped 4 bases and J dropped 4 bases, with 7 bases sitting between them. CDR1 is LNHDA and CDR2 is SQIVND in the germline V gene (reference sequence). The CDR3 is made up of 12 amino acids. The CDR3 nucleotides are TGTGCCAGTAGTACTCCGGGAGAGACCCAGTACTTC. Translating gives CASSTPGETQYF.

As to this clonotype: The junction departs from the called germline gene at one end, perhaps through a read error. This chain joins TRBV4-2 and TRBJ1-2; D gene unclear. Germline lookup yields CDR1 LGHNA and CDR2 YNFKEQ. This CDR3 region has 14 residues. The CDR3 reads CASSQETSNYGCTF. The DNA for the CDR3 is TGTGCCAGCAGCCAAGAGACATCTAACTATGGCTGCACCTTC.

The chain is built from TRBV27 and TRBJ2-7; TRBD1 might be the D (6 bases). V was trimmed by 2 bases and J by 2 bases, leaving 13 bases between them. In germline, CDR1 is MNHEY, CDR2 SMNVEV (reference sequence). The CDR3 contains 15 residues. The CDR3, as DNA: TGTGCCAGCAGTTTAAAAGGCAGGGGTCCCTACGAGCAGTACTTC. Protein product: CASSLKGRGPYEQYF.

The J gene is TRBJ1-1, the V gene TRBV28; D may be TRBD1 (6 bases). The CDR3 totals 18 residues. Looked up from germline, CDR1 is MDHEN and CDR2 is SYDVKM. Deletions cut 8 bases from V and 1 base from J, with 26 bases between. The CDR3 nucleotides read TGTGCCAGCGGCACAGTGGTGGCAGGGGTGGTGTCGAACACTGAAGCTTTCTTT. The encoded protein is CASGTVVAGVVSNTEAFF.

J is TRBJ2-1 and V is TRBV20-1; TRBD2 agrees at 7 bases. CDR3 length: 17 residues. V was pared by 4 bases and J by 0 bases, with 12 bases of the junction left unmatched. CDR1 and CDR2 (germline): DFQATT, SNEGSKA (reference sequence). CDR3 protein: CSAMRASGTRSYNEQFF. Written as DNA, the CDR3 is TGCAGTGCTATGAGGGCTAGCGGTACACGCTCCTACAATGAGCAGTTCTTC.

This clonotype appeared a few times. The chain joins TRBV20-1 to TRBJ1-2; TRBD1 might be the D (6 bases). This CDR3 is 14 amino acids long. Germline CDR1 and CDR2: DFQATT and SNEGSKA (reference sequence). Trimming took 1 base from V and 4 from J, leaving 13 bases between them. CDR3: CSARATEGGYGYTF. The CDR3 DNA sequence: TGCAGTGCTAGAGCGACGGAAGGGGGCTATGGCTACACCTTC.

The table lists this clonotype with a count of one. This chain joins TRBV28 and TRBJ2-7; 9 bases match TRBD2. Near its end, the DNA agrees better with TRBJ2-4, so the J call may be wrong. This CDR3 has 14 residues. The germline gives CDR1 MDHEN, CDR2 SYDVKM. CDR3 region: CASSPAGGVNIQYF. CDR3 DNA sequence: TGTGCCAGCAGCCCAGCGGGGGGCGTAAACATTCAGTACTTC.

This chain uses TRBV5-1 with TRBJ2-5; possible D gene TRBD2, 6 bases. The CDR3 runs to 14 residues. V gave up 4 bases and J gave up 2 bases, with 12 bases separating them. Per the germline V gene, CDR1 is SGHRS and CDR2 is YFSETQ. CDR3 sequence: CASSPERAQETQYF. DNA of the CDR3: TGCGCCAGCAGCCCCGAGCGGGCTCAAGAGACCCAGTACTTC.

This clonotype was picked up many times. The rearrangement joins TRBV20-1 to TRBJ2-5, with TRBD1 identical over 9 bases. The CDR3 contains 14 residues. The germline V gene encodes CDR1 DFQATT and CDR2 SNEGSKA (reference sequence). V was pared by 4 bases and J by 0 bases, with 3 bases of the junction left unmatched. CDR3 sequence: CSAKWTGDQETQYF. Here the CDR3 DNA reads TGCAGTGCTAAGTGGACAGGGGACCAAGAGACCCAGTACTTC.

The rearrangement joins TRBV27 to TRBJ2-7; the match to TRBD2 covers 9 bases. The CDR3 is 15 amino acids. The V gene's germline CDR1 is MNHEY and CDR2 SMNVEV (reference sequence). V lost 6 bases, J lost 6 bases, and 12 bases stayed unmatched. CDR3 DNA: TGTGCCAGCAGAACCTCGTGGACTAGCGTCTCCGAGCAGTACTTC. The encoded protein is CASRTSWTSVSEQYF.

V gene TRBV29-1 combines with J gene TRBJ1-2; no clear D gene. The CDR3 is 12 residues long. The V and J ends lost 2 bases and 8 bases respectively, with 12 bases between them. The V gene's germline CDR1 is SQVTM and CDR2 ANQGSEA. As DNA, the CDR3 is TGCAGCGTTGAACCGGGAACACGAGGCTACACCTTC. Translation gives CSVEPGTRGYTF.

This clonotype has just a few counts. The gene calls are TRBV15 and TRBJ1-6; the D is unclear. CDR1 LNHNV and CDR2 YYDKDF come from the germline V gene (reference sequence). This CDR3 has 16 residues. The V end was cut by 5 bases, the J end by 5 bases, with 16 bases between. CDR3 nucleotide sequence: TGTGCCACCAGCTTGCATCAGGAAGGGAATAATTCACCCCTCCACTTT. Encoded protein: CATSLHQEGNNSPLHF.

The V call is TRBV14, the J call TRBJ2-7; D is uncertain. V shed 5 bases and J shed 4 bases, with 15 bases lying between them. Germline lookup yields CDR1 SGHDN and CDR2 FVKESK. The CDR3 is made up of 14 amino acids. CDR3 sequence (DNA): TGTGCCAGCAGCTCCTCCCTTAGGCGTTACGAGCAGTACTTC. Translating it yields CASSSSLRRYEQYF. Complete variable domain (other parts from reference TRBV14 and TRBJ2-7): EAGVTQFPSHSVIEKGQTVTLRCDPISGHDNLYWYRRVMGKEIKFLLHFVKESKQDESGMPNNRFLAERTGGTYSTLKVQPAELEDSGVYFCASSSSLRRYEQYFGPGTRLTVT.

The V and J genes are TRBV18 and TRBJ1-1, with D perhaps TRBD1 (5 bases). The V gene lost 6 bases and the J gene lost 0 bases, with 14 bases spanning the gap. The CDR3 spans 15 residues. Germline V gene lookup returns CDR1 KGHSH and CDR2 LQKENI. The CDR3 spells CASSPGLSMNTEAFF. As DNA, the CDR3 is TGTGCCAGCTCCCCGGGACTGTCCATGAACACTGAAGCTTTCTTT. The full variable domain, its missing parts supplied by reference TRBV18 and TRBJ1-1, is NAGVMQNPRHLVRRRGQEARLRCSPMKGHSHVYWYRQLPEEGLKFMVYLQKENIIDESGMPKERFSAEFPKEGPSILRIQQVVRGDSAAYFCASSPGLSMNTEAFFGQGTRLTVV.

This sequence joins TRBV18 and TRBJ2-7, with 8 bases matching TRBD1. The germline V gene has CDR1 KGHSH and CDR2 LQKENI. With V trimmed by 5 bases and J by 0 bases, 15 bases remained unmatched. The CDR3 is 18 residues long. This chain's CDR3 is CASSTGTGGRRSSYEQYF. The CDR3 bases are TGTGCCAGCTCAACCGGGACAGGAGGCCGTAGGAGCTCCTACGAGCAGTACTTC. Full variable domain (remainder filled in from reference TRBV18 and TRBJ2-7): NAGVMQNPRHLVRRRGQEARLRCSPMKGHSHVYWYRQLPEEGLKFMVYLQKENIIDESGMPKERFSAEFPKEGPSILRIQQVVRGDSAAYFCASSTGTGGRRSSYEQYFGPGTRLTVT.

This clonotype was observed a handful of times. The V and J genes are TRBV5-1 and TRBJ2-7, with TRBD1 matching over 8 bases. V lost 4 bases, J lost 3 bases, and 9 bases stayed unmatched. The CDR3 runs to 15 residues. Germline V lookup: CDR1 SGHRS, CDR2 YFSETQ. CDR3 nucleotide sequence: TGCGCCAGCAGCCCCTTCGACAGGGGTGGCTACGAGCAGTACTTC. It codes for CASSPFDRGGYEQYF.

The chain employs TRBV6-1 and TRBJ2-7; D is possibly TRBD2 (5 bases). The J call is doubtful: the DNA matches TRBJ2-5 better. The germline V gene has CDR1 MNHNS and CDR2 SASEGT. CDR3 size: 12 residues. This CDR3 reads CASSGGMGTQYF. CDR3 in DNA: TGTGCCAGCAGTGGAGGGATGGGGACCCAGTACTTC.

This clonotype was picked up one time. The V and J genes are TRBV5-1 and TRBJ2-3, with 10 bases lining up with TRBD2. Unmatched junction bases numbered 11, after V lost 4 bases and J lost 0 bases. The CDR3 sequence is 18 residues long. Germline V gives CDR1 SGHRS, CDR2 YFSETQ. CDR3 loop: CASSPGLAMPPSTDTQYF. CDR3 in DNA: TGCGCCAGCAGCCCGGGACTAGCGATGCCCCCTAGCACAGATACGCAGTATTTT.

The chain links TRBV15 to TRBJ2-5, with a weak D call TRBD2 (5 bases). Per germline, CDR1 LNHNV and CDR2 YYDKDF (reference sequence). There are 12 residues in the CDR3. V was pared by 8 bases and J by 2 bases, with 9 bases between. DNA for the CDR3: TGTGCCACCGGGCGGGCACAAGAGACCCAGTACTTC. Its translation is CATGRAQETQYF.

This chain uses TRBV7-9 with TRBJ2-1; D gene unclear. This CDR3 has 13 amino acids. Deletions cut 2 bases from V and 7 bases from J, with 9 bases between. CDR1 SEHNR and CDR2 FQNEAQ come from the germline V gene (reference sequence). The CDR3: CASSLRAQNEQFF. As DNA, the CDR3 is TGTGCCAGCAGCTTAAGGGCCCAAAATGAGCAGTTCTTC. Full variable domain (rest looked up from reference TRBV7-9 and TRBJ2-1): DTGVSQNPRHKITKRGQNVTFRCDPISEHNRLYWYRQTLGQGPEFLTYFQNEAQLEKSRLLSDRFSAERPKGSFSTLEIQRTEQGDSAMYLCASSLRAQNEQFFGPGTRLTVL.